The 16 T cell receptor beta chains below all came from one sample that was sequenced in a study of T cells in Graves' hyperthyroidism and ophthalmopathy. Authors of the study amplified TCR beta CDR3 regions from RNA transcripts. An initial round of RT-PCR targeting the TCR CDR3 relied on the HTBI primer set. TCRdb reanalysed the multiplex PCR reads using MiXCR and keeps one entry per CDR3 protein. The sample shows hundreds of thousands of distinct CDR3 sequences, roughly 14% of them seen only once. Sequences were obtained from blood. These receptors originate from a man younger than 35 with Graves' ophthalmopathy.

With respect to this clonotype: A read error may be the cause here, since a much bigger clone is one base away. The chain is built from TRBV7-8 and TRBJ2-1; 10 bases agree with TRBD2. The CDR3 has 16 residues. Germline CDR1 SGHVS, CDR2 FQNEAQ. The CDR3 region is CASSPNSGRSYDEQFF. CDR3 nucleotide sequence: TGTGCCAGCAGCCCGAATAGCGGGAGGTCCTACGATGAGCAGTTCTTC.

This clonotype has at least ten counts. The chain is built from TRBV4-1 and TRBJ1-5; no definite D call. V was pared by 0 bases and J by 6 bases, with 9 bases between. Germline-derived CDR1 and CDR2 are MGHRA and YSYEKL. CDR3 length: 14 residues. The CDR3 region is CASSQEDVTQPQHF. CDR3 nucleotides: TGCGCCAGCAGCCAAGAAGACGTGACTCAGCCCCAGCATTTT.

This clonotype was detected many times. The chain has TRBV7-8 and TRBJ2-2; TRBD2 agrees at 9 bases. The trim removed 3 bases at V and 7 bases at J, leaving 9 bases unmatched. This CDR3 is built from 16 residues. Per the germline V gene, CDR1 is SGHVS and CDR2 is FQNEAQ. In DNA form, the CDR3 reads TGTGCCAGCAGCTTGGCTAGCGGGGCGCCCGGCGGGGAGCTGTTTTTT. Translating gives CASSLASGAPGGELFF.

Many counts were recorded for this clonotype. DNA of the CDR3: TGTGCCTGGAGAGCCAGGGCCGCAACTAATGAAAAACTGTTTTTT. Translating gives CAWRARAATNEKLFF. The gene calls are TRBV30 and TRBJ1-4; tentatively, D is TRBD1 (5 bases). The CDR3 spans 15 residues. Trimming pared 3 bases from V and 0 bases from J, leaving 11 bases between. Germline assignment: CDR1 GTSNPN and CDR2 SVGIG (reference sequence).

This clonotype was found many times. V usage is TRBV12-3 or TRBV12-4 and J usage is TRBJ1-5; D gene ambiguous. Deletions cut 3 bases from V and 6 bases from J, with 9 bases between. The CDR3 is 13 residues long. This CDR3 reads CASSFRAGQPQHF. In DNA form, the CDR3 reads TGTGCCAGCAGTTTTCGGGCGGGTCAGCCCCAGCATTTT.

A remark on this clonotype: Given a much more abundant clone one base away, this may be a read error. The chain links TRBV19 to TRBJ1-1; the match to TRBD1 covers 7 bases. CDR1 and CDR2 (germline): LNHDA, SQIVND (reference sequence). V was clipped by 1 base and J by 5 bases; unmatched bases: 1. This CDR3 contains 13 residues. CDR3 nucleotides: TGTGCCAGTAGTATAGCAGGGGGAACTGAAGCTTTCTTT. It translates to CASSIAGGTEAFF.

This clonotype occurred many times. The chain joins TRBV30 to TRBJ2-7; 7 positions agree with TRBD2. The CDR3 covers 14 residues. V lost 3 bases, J lost 0 bases, and 5 bases stayed unmatched. CDR1 and CDR2 (germline): GTSNPN, SVGIG (reference sequence). CDR3 sequence: CAWRIGTTSYEQYF. In nucleotides, the CDR3 is TGTGCCTGGAGAATAGGGACTACCTCCTACGAGCAGTACTTC.

This chain connects TRBV3-1 to TRBJ2-2, with TRBD2 identical over 11 bases. The junction had 4 bases not matched to a gene; V was cut back by 4 bases and J by 3 bases. Germline V lookup: CDR1 LGHDT, CDR2 YNNKEL (reference sequence). The CDR3 is 16 amino acids. CDR3 coding DNA: TGTGCCAGCAGCCCTAGCGGGGGGCTCTACACCGGGGAGCTGTTTTTT. Translated, it gives CASSPSGGLYTGELFF.

This clonotype appeared a single time. The V call is TRBV19, the J call TRBJ2-7; the match to TRBD2 covers 14 bases. The trim removed 5 bases at V and 5 bases at J, leaving 14 bases unmatched. From germline, CDR1 is LNHDA and CDR2 SQIVND (reference sequence). CDR3 length: 18 amino acids. The CDR3 region is CASSVDVPGLAGDHEQYF. For the CDR3, the DNA is TGTGCCAGTAGTGTCGACGTACCGGGACTAGCGGGAGACCACGAGCAGTACTTC.

This clonotype was observed many times. The V call is TRBV20-1, the J call TRBJ2-7, with D unclear. The CDR3 consists of 14 residues. The germline V gene encodes CDR1 DFQATT and CDR2 SNEGSKA (reference sequence). V was pared by 0 bases and J by 6 bases, with 15 bases between. Written as DNA, the CDR3 is TGCAGTGCTAGAGATCTGCTGCGCCATCCCGAGCAGTACTTC. Translating gives CSARDLLRHPEQYF.

The chain combines TRBV28 with TRBJ1-6; D remains ambiguous. Germline V gene sequence: CDR1 MDHEN, CDR2 SYDVKM. CDR3 length equals 18 residues. The V end lost 3 bases, the J end lost 3 bases, and 18 bases lay between the germline ends. CDR3 DNA: TGTGCCAGCAGTTTCGTTCCCGGAACAGAATACTATAATTCACCCCTCCACTTT. This codes for CASSFVPGTEYYNSPLHF.

This clonotype was observed many times. V usage is TRBV6-5 and J usage is TRBJ1-2; possible D gene TRBD1, 5 bases. Trimming stripped 0 bases from V and 4 bases from J, with 12 bases between. The germline CDR1 and CDR2 sequences are MNHEY and SVGAGI. CDR3 size: 15 residues. CDR3 protein: CASSYSGEGSYGYTF. The CDR3, as DNA: TGTGCCAGCAGTTACTCGGGGGAGGGAAGCTATGGCTACACCTTC.

This chain links TRBV7-2 with TRBJ1-3, with 9 bases identical to TRBD1. The CDR3 is 14 residues long. Germline V CDR1 and CDR2: SGHTA, FQGNSA. The V segment lost 1 base and the J segment 8 bases; nucleotides outside the gene matches: 3. CDR3 residues: CASSLGQGVDTIYF. The CDR3, as DNA: TGTGCCAGCAGCTTAGGACAGGGGGTGGACACCATATATTTT.

This clonotype was seen repeatedly, ten times or more. The chain links TRBV5-1 to TRBJ2-5, with TRBD1 identical over 7 bases. In germline, CDR1 is SGHRS, CDR2 YFSETQ. Trimming took 3 bases from V and 2 from J; bases not matched to a gene: 4. The CDR3 loop spans 14 amino acids. Here the CDR3 DNA reads TGCGCCAGCAGCTATGGGGGACAGCAAGAGACCCAGTACTTC. It translates to CASSYGGQQETQYF.

This clonotype was detected many times. V usage is TRBV24-1 and J usage is TRBJ2-1, with TRBD2 matching 8 bases. Looked up from germline, CDR1 is KGHDR and CDR2 is SFDVKD. The ends lost 5 bases at V and 5 bases at J; junction bases unmatched: 10. This CDR3 has 16 residues. CDR3 sequence (DNA): TGTGCCACCAGTGGTTTAGCGGGGAGGGCGGACAATGAGCAGTTCTTC. It specifies CATSGLAGRADNEQFF.

The chain employs TRBV7-6 and TRBJ2-1; D might be TRBD1 (7 bases). CDR3 length equals 15 residues. Trimming left V 5 bases short and J 2 bases short, with 13 bases between. The V gene's germline CDR1 is SGHVS and CDR2 FNYEAQ. Written as DNA, the CDR3 is TGTGCCAGCAGCCCCCAGGGGGGTCCCTACAATGAGCAGTTCTTC. This translates into CASSPQGGPYNEQFF.